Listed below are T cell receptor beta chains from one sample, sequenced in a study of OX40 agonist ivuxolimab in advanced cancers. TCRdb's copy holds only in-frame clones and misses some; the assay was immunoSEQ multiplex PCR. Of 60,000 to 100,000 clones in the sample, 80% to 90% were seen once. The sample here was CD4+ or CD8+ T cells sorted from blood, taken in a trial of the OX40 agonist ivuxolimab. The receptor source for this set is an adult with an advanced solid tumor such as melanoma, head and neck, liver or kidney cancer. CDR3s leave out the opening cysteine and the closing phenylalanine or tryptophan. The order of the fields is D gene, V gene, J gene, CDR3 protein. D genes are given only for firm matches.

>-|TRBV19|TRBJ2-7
ASSITGFSSYEQY
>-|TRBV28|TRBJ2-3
ASSWATSTDTQY
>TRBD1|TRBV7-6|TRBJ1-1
ASSGTGDTEAF
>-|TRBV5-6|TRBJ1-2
ASSLNGNLRGSGYT
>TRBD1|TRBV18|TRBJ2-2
ASSPRLGQGNTGELF
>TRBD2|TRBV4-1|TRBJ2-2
ASSQDVGGRGTGELF
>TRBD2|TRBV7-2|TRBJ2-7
ASSPQGLAGTGQQY
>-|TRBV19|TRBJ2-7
ASSIAVSHSYEQY
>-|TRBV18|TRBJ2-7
ASSRGSDEQY
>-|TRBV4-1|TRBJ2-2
ASSKIDMGFAGELF
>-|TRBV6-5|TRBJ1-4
ASRVEWGNEKLF
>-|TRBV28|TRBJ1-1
ASSLSQGGTEAF
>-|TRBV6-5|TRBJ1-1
ASSPVGFEAF
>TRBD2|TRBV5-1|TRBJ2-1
ASSFMSGSSYNEQF
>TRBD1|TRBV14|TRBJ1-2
ASSRRTGDGYT
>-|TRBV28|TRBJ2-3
ASSLLGGTQY
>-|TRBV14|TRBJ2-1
ASSKTDNYYNEQF
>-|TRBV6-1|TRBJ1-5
ASLRDPRSNQPQH
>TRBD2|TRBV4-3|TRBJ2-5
ASSQDSGRRETQY
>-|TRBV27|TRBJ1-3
ASSLGGIGNTIY
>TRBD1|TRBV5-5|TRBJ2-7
ATAPTGVGGEQY
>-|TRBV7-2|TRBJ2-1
ASSPQGPSYNEQF
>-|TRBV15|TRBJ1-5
ATSRDARYLSNQPQH
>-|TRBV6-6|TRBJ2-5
ATSRGTAIQETQY
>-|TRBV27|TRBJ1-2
ASSPQANYGYT
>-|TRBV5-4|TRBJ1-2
ASSLDYGYT
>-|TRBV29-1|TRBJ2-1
SVLTRGGSSYNEQF
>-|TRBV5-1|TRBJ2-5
ASSFGGTGTQY
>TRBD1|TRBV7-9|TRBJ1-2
ASSPDRYYGYT
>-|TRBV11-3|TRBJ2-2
ASSLDVSRGELF
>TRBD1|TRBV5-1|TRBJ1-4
ASSRGQDWDEKLF
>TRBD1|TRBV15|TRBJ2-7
ANEGGYLGDEEQY
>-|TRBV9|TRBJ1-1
ASSVFEGGNTEAF
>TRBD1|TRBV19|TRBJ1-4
ASSTKTGEKLF
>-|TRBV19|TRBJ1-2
ASSMAGIFYGYT
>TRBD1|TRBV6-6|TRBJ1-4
ASSDSGTGTEKLF
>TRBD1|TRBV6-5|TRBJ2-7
ASDLPGGYEQY
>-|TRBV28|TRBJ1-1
ASKPGEMMNTEAF
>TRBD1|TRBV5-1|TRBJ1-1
ASSSGTVYEAF